This is a list of T cell receptor beta chains from one sample in a study of OX40 agonist ivuxolimab in advanced cancers. The repertoire was sequenced with immunoSEQ multiplex PCR; TCRdb's copy has only in-frame clones and lacks some. Of more than 80,000 clones in the sample, about 88% were seen once. The material sequenced was CD4+ or CD8+ T cells sorted from blood, taken in a trial of the OX40 agonist ivuxolimab. The source of these receptors is an adult with an advanced solid tumor such as melanoma, head and neck, liver or kidney cancer. The CDR3 runs from the conserved cysteine through the conserved F or W. The order of the fields is D gene, clone size, CDR3 length, V gene, J gene, CDR3 DNA, CDR3 protein. D genes are given only for firm matches. The size entry is marked missing in some rows and otherwise reads once, few, many or a size class.

D: TRBD1
size: -
length: 16
V: TRBV14
J: TRBJ1-1
DNA: TGTGCCAGCAGACGATACAGGGGGCTCGGGGACACTGAAGCTTTCTTT
CDR3: CASRRYRGLGDTEAFF

D: TRBD1
size: -
length: 14
V: TRBV18
J: TRBJ1-2
DNA: TGTGCCAGCTCCCACCGACAGGGGGCTTATGGCTACACCTTC
CDR3: CASSHRQGAYGYTF

D: TRBD1
size: -
length: 16
V: TRBV7-2
J: TRBJ1-2
DNA: TGTGCCAGCAGCTTAGCCGGCGGACAGGCATCCTATGGCTACACCTTC
CDR3: CASSLAGGQASYGYTF

D: TRBD2
size: -
length: 18
V: TRBV7-6
J: TRBJ2-1
DNA: TGTGCCAGCAGCTTAGGTTTGACACTAGCGGGAGTGGGAAATGAGCAGTTCTTC
CDR3: CASSLGLTLAGVGNEQFF

D: -
size: -
length: 12
V: TRBV6-6
J: TRBJ2-7
DNA: TGTGCCAGCAGTTACCGACCAATCGAGCAGTACTTC
CDR3: CASSYRPIEQYF

D: -
size: once
length: 17
V: TRBV7-2
J: TRBJ2-2
DNA: TGTGCCAGCAGCTGGCCGACGGGGGGCACGAACACCGGGGAGCTGTTTTTT
CDR3: CASSWPTGGTNTGELFF

D: -
size: once
length: 14
V: TRBV18
J: TRBJ1-6
DNA: TGTGCCAGCTCATGGACAGCGTCCAATTCACCCCTCCACTTT
CDR3: CASSWTASNSPLHF

D: -
size: once
length: 14
V: TRBV10-3
J: TRBJ1-5
DNA: TGTGCCATCAGTGATTCCGGGGGTAATCAGCCCCAGCATTTT
CDR3: CAISDSGGNQPQHF

D: -
size: once
length: 13
V: TRBV7-9
J: TRBJ1-1
DNA: TGTGCCAGCAGCTCGGGTATGAACACTGAAGCTTTCTTT
CDR3: CASSSGMNTEAFF

D: -
size: -
length: 11
V: TRBV18
J: TRBJ2-5
DNA: TGTGCCAGCTCCCAGCAAGAGACCCAGTACTTC
CDR3: CASSQQETQYF

D: -
size: -
length: 13
V: TRBV30
J: TRBJ1-6
DNA: TGTGCCTGGAGTGGACAGATAAATTCACCCCTCCACTTT
CDR3: CAWSGQINSPLHF

D: -
size: -
length: 14
V: TRBV5-1
J: TRBJ2-7
DNA: TGCGCCAGCAGCCAAAATACAGGGCCCTACGAGCAGTACTTC
CDR3: CASSQNTGPYEQYF

D: -
size: -
length: 14
V: TRBV6-5
J: TRBJ1-1
DNA: TGTGCCAGCAGTTACTCGGAACGGGTGGGCGAAGCTTTCTTT
CDR3: CASSYSERVGEAFF

D: -
size: -
length: 11
V: TRBV6-6
J: TRBJ2-3
DNA: TGTGCCAGCAGCGGCGCAGATACGCAGTATTTT
CDR3: CASSGADTQYF

D: TRBD1
size: -
length: 15
V: TRBV2
J: TRBJ1-2
DNA: TGTGCCAGCAGTGAAAGGACAGGCTCTAACTATGGCTACACCTTC
CDR3: CASSERTGSNYGYTF

D: -
size: once
length: 15
V: TRBV5-6
J: TRBJ1-5
DNA: TGTGCCAGCAGCTTGTTTGGGGCAGCGGGTCAGCCCCAGCATTTT
CDR3: CASSLFGAAGQPQHF

D: TRBD1
size: -
length: 12
V: TRBV19
J: TRBJ1-2
DNA: TGTGCCAGTAGTCGACAGGGAGACGGCTACACCTTC
CDR3: CASSRQGDGYTF

D: -
size: -
length: 11
V: TRBV5-5
J: TRBJ1-1
DNA: TGTGCCAGCAGGTATCGGGACGAAGCTTTCTTT
CDR3: CASRYRDEAFF

D: TRBD1
size: -
length: 16
V: TRBV6-6
J: TRBJ1-5
DNA: TGTGCCAGCAGTTACCCGACAGGGGGCGAGTATCAGCCCCAGCATTTT
CDR3: CASSYPTGGEYQPQHF

D: -
size: -
length: 13
V: TRBV11-2
J: TRBJ2-2
DNA: TGTGCCAGCAGCGGGTGGTCAAGTGGGGAGCTGTTTTTT
CDR3: CASSGWSSGELFF

D: -
size: -
length: 18
V: TRBV4-1
J: TRBJ2-2
DNA: TGCGCCAGCAGCCCGCATTACTCACGGCTAACAAAGGCCGGGGAGCTGTTTTTT
CDR3: CASSPHYSRLTKAGELFF

D: -
size: -
length: 17
V: TRBV7-8
J: TRBJ2-2
DNA: TGTGCCAGCAGCTTACTGGTATCGCACTTGAACACCGGGGAGCTGTTTTTT
CDR3: CASSLLVSHLNTGELFF

D: -
size: -
length: 15
V: TRBV30
J: TRBJ1-6
DNA: TGTGCCTGTGGAGGGACGGCTTCCTATAATTCACCCCTCCACTTT
CDR3: CACGGTASYNSPLHF

D: -
size: -
length: 14
V: TRBV15
J: TRBJ1-5
DNA: TGTGCCACCAGCAGAGAGTTAGGGCCGCAGCCCCAGCATTTT
CDR3: CATSRELGPQPQHF

D: TRBD1
size: once
length: 12
V: TRBV30
J: TRBJ1-3
DNA: TGTGCCTGGGGGACAGGAACTTACACCATATATTTT
CDR3: CAWGTGTYTIYF

D: -
size: -
length: 13
V: TRBV15
J: TRBJ1-2
DNA: TGTGCCACCAGCAGAGGGGGGCCCTATGGCTACACCTTC
CDR3: CATSRGGPYGYTF

D: -
size: -
length: 14
V: TRBV5-1
J: TRBJ2-2
DNA: TGCGCCAGCAGCTTGACAGTGAACACCGGGGAGCTGTTTTTT
CDR3: CASSLTVNTGELFF

D: -
size: -
length: 17
V: TRBV4-3
J: TRBJ2-1
DNA: TGCGCCAGCAGCCAAGATAGGGAAGGGCTAGGTAGCAATGAGCAGTTCTTC
CDR3: CASSQDREGLGSNEQFF

D: TRBD1
size: once
length: 16
V: TRBV5-8
J: TRBJ2-2
DNA: TGTGCCAGCAGCTCCTCGGGACAGGGCCACACCGGGGAGCTGTTTTTT
CDR3: CASSSSGQGHTGELFF

D: -
size: -
length: 13
V: TRBV18
J: TRBJ2-7
DNA: TGTGCCAGCTCACCTCCGGATTCCTACGAGCAGTACTTC
CDR3: CASSPPDSYEQYF

D: TRBD2
size: -
length: 14
V: TRBV6-6
J: TRBJ2-3
DNA: TGTGCCAGCAGTTACGAAGGACTAGCGGGGACGCAGTATTTT
CDR3: CASSYEGLAGTQYF

D: TRBD2
size: -
length: 16
V: TRBV5-6
J: TRBJ2-2
DNA: TGTGCCAGCAGCTTGGGACTAGCGGTGAACACCGGGGAGCTGTTTTTT
CDR3: CASSLGLAVNTGELFF

D: -
size: -
length: 12
V: TRBV6-1
J: TRBJ2-7
DNA: TGTGCCAGCAGTGAGGGGAGGTACGAGCAGTACTTC
CDR3: CASSEGRYEQYF

D: TRBD2
size: -
length: 16
V: TRBV5-1
J: TRBJ2-5
DNA: TGCGCCAGCAGCTTGGTAGCTAGCGGGGGGGAAGAGACCCAGTACTTC
CDR3: CASSLVASGGEETQYF

D: -
size: -
length: 14
V: TRBV29-1
J: TRBJ1-1
DNA: TGCAGCGTCGACACGGCAGGGGCCTACCACGAAGCTTTCTTT
CDR3: CSVDTAGAYHEAFF

D: -
size: -
length: 12
V: TRBV6-6
J: TRBJ2-3
DNA: TGTGCCAGCAGTTACCTGTCAGATACGCAGTATTTT
CDR3: CASSYLSDTQYF

D: TRBD2
size: -
length: 14
V: TRBV5-1
J: TRBJ2-7
DNA: TGCGCCAGCAGCTTGGAACTAGCGGGTCCCGTAGAGTACTTC
CDR3: CASSLELAGPVEYF

D: TRBD2
size: -
length: 14
V: TRBV2
J: TRBJ2-7
DNA: TGTGCCAGCAACGCTCTAGCGGGAGCTTACGAGCAGTACTTC
CDR3: CASNALAGAYEQYF

D: -
size: -
length: 15
V: TRBV18
J: TRBJ1-5
DNA: TGTGCCAGCTCACCTATTCCTGTTAGCAATCAGCCCCAGCATTTT
CDR3: CASSPIPVSNQPQHF

D: TRBD2
size: -
length: 15
V: TRBV18
J: TRBJ2-7
DNA: TGTGCCAGCTCACCAGGGACGGGGGGTGACTACGAGCAGTACTTC
CDR3: CASSPGTGGDYEQYF

D: -
size: few
length: 14
V: TRBV19
J: TRBJ1-6
DNA: TGTGCCAGTAGTATGGGCCTAGTCAATTCACCCCTCCACTTT
CDR3: CASSMGLVNSPLHF

D: -
size: -
length: 13
V: TRBV6-6
J: TRBJ1-5
DNA: TGTGCCAGCAGTTACTCGGAGGGGCAGCCCCAGCATTTT
CDR3: CASSYSEGQPQHF

D: -
size: -
length: 14
V: TRBV29-1
J: TRBJ2-1
DNA: TGCAGCGTTGAAGTCCGATCTTCCTACAATGAGCAGTTCTTC
CDR3: CSVEVRSSYNEQFF

D: -
size: once
length: 15
V: TRBV5-4
J: TRBJ2-1
DNA: TGTGCCAGCAGCTTTTCAACTTCTGGTTACAATGAGCAGTTCTTC
CDR3: CASSFSTSGYNEQFF

D: -
size: -
length: 14
V: TRBV11-2
J: TRBJ2-1
DNA: TGTGCCAGCAGCGGGGGGCCCTCCTACAATGAGCAGTTCTTC
CDR3: CASSGGPSYNEQFF

D: -
size: -
length: 16
V: TRBV11-2
J: TRBJ2-1
DNA: TGTGCCAGCAGCCTCTCTGGATGGGGCTCCTACAATGAGCAGTTCTTC
CDR3: CASSLSGWGSYNEQFF

D: -
size: once
length: 13
V: TRBV7-2
J: TRBJ2-7
DNA: TGTGCCAGCAGCTTACCGGGGCTCTACGAGCAGTACTTC
CDR3: CASSLPGLYEQYF

D: -
size: -
length: 13
V: TRBV19
J: TRBJ1-5
DNA: TGTGCCAGTAGTCGGGACTTTTATCAGCCCCAGCATTTT
CDR3: CASSRDFYQPQHF

D: -
size: -
length: 13
V: TRBV18
J: TRBJ2-5
DNA: TGTGCCAGCTCTCCGGGGGTAGCGGAGACCCAGTACTTC
CDR3: CASSPGVAETQYF

D: -
size: -
length: 17
V: TRBV5-1
J: TRBJ2-6
DNA: TGCGCCAGCAGCTTGGGCAGGTCAAGCTCTGGGGCCAACGTCCTGACTTTC
CDR3: CASSLGRSSSGANVLTF

D: TRBD1
size: -
length: 16
V: TRBV25-1
J: TRBJ2-7
DNA: TGTGCCAGCAGTTTGGGGGTAGGGACAGGGTACCGCGAGCAGTACTTC
CDR3: CASSLGVGTGYREQYF

D: -
size: -
length: 14
V: TRBV5-5
J: TRBJ1-5
DNA: TGTGCCAGCAGCTTGGGACAGTACAATCAGCCCCAGCATTTT
CDR3: CASSLGQYNQPQHF

D: -
size: -
length: 14
V: TRBV5-5
J: TRBJ2-7
DNA: TGTGCCAGCAGCTTGAGACGTTTCTCCTACGAGCAGTACTTC
CDR3: CASSLRRFSYEQYF